The clone carrying this TCR beta chain was seen only a few times. Its antigen is currently unknown. Thyroid ultrasound, orbital computed tomography, clinical symptoms, and serum thyroxine and TRAb underpinned diagnoses. The data were obtained in a study of T cells in Graves' hyperthyroidism and ophthalmopathy. Study outcomes and limitations: The blood repertoire included most of the expanded thyroid clonotypes above 0.001.

RNA transcripts provided the source from which TCR beta CDR3 regions were amplified. HTBI primers were employed in a first-round RT-PCR of the TCR CDR3. TCRdb recomputed calls from the multiplex PCR reads with MiXCR, one row per CDR3 protein. The table has a few hundred thousand distinct CDR3 sequences, around a quarter seen once. What was sequenced was blood. The sequence was collected from a man in his fifties with Graves' hyperthyroidism.

As DNA, the CDR3 is TGTGCCAGCAATCAAAGGACTAGCGGTACCTACGAGCAGTACTTC. Its protein product is CASNQRTSGTYEQYF. V gene TRBV13 combines with J gene TRBJ2-7, with 10 nucleotides matching TRBD2. Germline V lookup: CDR1 PRHDT, CDR2 FYEKMQ (reference sequence). With 7 bases clipped from V and 2 bases from J, the junction kept 8 bases outside the gene matches. The CDR3 loop spans 15 amino acids.